The clone carrying this T cell receptor (beta chain) was counted a few times. The data were obtained in a study of blood T cell repertoires in COVID-19. The wider study: Italy, Spain and the United States were the sources of the convalescent and acute COVID-19 samples.

CDR1 is LNHDA and CDR2 is SQIVND in the germline V gene (reference sequence). The CDR3 totals 12 residues. V lost 7 bases and J lost 4, with 10 bases in between. The data were produced by immunoSEQ multiplex PCR, yet TCRdb's version contains in-frame clones alone and is incomplete. In the table there are under 200,000 clones, around 84% of which are singletons. The TCR originated in a man aged 50-59 years who had recovered from COVID-19. The specimen sequenced was PBMCs or T cells enriched from blood (not recorded which). The chain combines TRBV19 with TRBJ1-2, with D hard to call. CDR3 coding DNA: TGTGCCAGTAAGGAACAGATCTATGGCTACACCTTC. Translation: CASKEQIYGYTF.